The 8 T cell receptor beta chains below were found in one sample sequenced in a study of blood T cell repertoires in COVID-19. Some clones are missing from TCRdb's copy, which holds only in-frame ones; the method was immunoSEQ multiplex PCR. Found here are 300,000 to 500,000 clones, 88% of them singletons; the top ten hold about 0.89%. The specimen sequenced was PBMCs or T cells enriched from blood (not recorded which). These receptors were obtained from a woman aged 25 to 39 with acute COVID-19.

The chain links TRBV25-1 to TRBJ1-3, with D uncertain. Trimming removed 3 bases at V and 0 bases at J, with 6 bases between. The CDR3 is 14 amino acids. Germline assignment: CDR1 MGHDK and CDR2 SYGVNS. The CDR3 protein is CASSDRDSGNTIYF. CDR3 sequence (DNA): TGTGCCAGCAGTGACCGGGACTCTGGAAACACCATATATTTT.

The CDR3 nucleotides read TGTGCCAGCAGTGTACCTCGGAGGGGCGAGGGGGCCCTAGCGGGGCACTCCTACAATGAGCAGTTCTTC. It translates to CASSVPRRGEGALAGHSYNEQFF. This chain joins TRBV2 and TRBJ2-1; 9 nucleotides match TRBD2. CDR1 SNHLY and CDR2 FYNNEI come from the germline V gene. The V and J ends lost 4 bases and 0 bases, in that order; junction bases with no gene match: 25. CDR3 size: 23 residues.

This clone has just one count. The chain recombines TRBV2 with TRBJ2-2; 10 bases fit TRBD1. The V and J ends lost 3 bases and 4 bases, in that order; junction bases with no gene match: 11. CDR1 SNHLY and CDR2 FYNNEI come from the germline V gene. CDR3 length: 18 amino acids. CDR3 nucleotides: TGTGCCAGCAGTGATGTCGGACAGGGGGTTCGTGGCACCGGGGAGCTGTTTTTT. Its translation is CASSDVGQGVRGTGELFF.

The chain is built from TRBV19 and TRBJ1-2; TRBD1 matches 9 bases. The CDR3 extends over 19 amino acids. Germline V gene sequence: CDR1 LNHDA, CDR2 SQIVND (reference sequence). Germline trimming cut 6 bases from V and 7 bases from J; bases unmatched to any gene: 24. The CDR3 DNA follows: TGTGCCAGTAGCGTACAGGGGGCGAGTTTGACTGGGGCTGCTGGTGGCTACACCTTC. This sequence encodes CASSVQGASLTGAAGGYTF.

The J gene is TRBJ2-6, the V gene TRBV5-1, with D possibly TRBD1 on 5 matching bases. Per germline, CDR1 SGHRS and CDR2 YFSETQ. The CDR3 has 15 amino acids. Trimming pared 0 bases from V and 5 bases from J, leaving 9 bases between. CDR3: CASSLDGAWANVLTF. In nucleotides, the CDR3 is TGCGCCAGCAGCTTGGATGGGGCGTGGGCCAACGTCCTGACTTTC. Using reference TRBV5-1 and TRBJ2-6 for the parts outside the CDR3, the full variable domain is KAGVTQTPRYLIKTRGQQVTLSCSPISGHRSVSWYQQTPGQGLQFLFEYFSETQRNKGNFPGRFSGRQFSNSRSEMNVSTLELGDSALYLCASSLDGAWANVLTFGAGSRLTVL.

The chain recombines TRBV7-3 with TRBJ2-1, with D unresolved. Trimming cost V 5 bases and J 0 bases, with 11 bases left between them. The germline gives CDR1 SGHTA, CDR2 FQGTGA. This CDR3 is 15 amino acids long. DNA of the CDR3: TGTGCCAGCAGCCCAACTACCAGCTCCTACAATGAGCAGTTCTTC. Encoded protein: CASSPTTSSYNEQFF.

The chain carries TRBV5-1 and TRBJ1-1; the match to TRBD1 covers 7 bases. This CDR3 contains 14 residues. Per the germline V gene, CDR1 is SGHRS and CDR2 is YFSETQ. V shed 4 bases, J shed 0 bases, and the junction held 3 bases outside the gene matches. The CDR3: CASSRGQMNTEAFF. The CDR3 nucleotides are TGCGCCAGCAGCCGGGGACAGATGAACACTGAAGCTTTCTTT. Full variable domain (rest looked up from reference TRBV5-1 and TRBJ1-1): KAGVTQTPRYLIKTRGQQVTLSCSPISGHRSVSWYQQTPGQGLQFLFEYFSETQRNKGNFPGRFSGRQFSNSRSEMNVSTLELGDSALYLCASSRGQMNTEAFFGQGTRLTVV.

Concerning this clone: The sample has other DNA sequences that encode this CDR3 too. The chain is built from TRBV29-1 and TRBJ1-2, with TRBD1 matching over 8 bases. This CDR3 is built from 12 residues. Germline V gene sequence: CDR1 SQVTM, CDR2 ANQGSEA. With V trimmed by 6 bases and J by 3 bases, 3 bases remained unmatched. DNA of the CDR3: TGCAGCGTGGAGGACAGGGACTATGGCTACACCTTC. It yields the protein CSVEDRDYGYTF.